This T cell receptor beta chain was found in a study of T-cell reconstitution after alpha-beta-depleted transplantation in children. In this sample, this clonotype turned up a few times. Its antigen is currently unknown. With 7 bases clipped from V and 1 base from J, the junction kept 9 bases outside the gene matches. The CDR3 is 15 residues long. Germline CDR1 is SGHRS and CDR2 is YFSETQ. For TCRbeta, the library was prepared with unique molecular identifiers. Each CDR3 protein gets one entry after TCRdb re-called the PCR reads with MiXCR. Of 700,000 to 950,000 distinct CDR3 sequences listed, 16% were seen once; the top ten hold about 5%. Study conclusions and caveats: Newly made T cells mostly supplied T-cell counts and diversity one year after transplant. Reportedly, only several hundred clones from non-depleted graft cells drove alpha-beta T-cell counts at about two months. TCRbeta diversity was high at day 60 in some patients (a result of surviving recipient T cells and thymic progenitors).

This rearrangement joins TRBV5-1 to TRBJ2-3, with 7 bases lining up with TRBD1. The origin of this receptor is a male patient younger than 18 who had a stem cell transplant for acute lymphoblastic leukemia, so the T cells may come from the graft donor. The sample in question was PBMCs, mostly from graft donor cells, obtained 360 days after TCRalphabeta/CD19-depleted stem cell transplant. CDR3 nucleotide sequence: TGCGCCAGCTCGGACAGGAGCGTTGGCACAGATACGCAGTATTTT. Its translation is CASSDRSVGTDTQYF.